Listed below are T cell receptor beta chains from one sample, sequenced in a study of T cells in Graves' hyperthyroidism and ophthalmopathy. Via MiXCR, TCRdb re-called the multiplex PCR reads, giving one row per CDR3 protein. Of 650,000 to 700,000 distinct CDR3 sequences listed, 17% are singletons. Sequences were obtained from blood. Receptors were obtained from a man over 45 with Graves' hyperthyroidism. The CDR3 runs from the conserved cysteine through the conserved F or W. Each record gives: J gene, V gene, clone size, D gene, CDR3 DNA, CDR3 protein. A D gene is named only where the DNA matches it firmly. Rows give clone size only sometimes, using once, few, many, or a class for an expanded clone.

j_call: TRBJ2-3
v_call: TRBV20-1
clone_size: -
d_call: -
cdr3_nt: TGCAGTGCTAGAGATCCCCGTTCTAGCGCGACCACAGATACGCAGTATTTT
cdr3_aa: CSARDPRSSATTDTQYF

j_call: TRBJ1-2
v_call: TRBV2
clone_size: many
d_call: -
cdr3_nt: TGTGCCAGCAGTGAGTCGCTCAGGGGCTATGGCTACACCTTC
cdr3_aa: CASSESLRGYGYTF

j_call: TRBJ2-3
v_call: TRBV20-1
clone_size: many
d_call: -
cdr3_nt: TGCAGTGCTAGAGATTCTAGCGTGAACACAGATACGCAGTATTTT
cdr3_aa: CSARDSSVNTDTQYF

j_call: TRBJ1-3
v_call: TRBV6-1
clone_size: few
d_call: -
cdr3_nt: TGTGCCAGCAGACGGGGCGAAGGATCTGGAAACACCATATATTTT
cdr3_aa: CASRRGEGSGNTIYF

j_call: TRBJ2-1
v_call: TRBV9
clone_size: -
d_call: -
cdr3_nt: TGTGCCAGCAGCGTAGCTGGGGCACAAACCTACAATGAGCAGTTCTTC
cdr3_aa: CASSVAGAQTYNEQFF

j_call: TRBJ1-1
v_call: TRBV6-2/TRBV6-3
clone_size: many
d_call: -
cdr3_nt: TGTGCCAGCAGTTACCTACAGGGTTCCACTGAAGCTTTCTTT
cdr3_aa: CASSYLQGSTEAFF

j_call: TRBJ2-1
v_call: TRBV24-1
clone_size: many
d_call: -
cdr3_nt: TGTGCCACCAGTGATAGGAAGGGGAGGGGGTCCTACAATGAGCAGTTCTTC
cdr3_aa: CATSDRKGRGSYNEQFF

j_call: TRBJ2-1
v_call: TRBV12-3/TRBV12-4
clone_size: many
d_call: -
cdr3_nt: TGTGCCAGCAGCCTGTCGCGTGGGGCTTACAATGAGCAGTTCTTC
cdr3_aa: CASSLSRGAYNEQFF

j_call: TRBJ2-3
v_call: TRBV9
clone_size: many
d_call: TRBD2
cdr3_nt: TGTGCCAGCAGCGTAGAGGGACTAGCGGGAGGCCGTGATACGCAGTATTTT
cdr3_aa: CASSVEGLAGGRDTQYF

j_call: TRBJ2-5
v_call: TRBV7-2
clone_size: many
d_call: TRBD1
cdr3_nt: TGTGCCAGCAGTTCCGACAGGGGCGAGACCCAGTACTTC
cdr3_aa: CASSSDRGETQYF

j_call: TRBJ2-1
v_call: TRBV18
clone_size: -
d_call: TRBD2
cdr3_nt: TGTGCCAGCTCACTGGGACTAGCGGGAGGCCTCGAGCAGTTCTTC
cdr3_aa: CASSLGLAGGLEQFF

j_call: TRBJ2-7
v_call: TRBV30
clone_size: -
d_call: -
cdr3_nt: TGTGCCTGGAGTCCCGGACCCCCGACCTACGAGCAGTACTTC
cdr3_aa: CAWSPGPPTYEQYF

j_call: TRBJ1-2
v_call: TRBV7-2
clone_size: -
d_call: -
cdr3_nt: TGTGCCAGCAGCTTAAGTCCGGCAGGGGAGGGCTACACCTTC
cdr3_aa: CASSLSPAGEGYTF

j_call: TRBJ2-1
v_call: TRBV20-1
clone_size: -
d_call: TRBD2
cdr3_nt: TGCAGTGCTGGTACTAGCGGTGCCGCCTACAATGAGCAGTTCTTC
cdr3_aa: CSAGTSGAAYNEQFF

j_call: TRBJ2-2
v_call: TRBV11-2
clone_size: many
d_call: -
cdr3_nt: TGTGCCAGCAGCTTAGGGTCAGAAATCCACACCGGGGAGCTGTTTTTT
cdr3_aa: CASSLGSEIHTGELFF

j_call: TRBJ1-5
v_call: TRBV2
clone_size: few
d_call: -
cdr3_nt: TGTGCCAGCAGTCGAGGAGACCCGCCCCAGCATTTT
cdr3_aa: CASSRGDPPQHF

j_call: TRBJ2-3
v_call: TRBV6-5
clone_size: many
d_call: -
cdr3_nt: TGTGCCAGCAGTTACTCTCTCTCTCTGAAAGGCACGCAGTATTTT
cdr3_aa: CASSYSLSLKGTQYF

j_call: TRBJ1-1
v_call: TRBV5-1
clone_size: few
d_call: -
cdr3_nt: TGCGCCAGCAGCCCCGTCCAGGGATTGGTGGCGAACACTGAAGCTTTCTTT
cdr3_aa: CASSPVQGLVANTEAFF

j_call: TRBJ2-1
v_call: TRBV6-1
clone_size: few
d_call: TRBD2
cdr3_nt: TGTGCCAGCAGTTATTTACGGCTAGCGGGGGAAAATGAGCAGTTCTTC
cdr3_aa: CASSYLRLAGENEQFF

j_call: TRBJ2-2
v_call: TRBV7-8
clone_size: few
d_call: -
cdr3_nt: TGTGCCAGCAGCACCAACCCGCTGAGCGGGGAGCTGTTTTTT
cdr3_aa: CASSTNPLSGELFF

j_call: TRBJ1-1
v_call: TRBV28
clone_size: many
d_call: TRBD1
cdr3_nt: TGTGCCAGCAGTAGGACAGGGAACGCTGAAGCTTTCTTT
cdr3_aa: CASSRTGNAEAFF

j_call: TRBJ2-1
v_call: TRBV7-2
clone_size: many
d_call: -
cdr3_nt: TGTGCCAGCAGCTCCTGGCGTAGCAGGGATGAGCAGTTCTTC
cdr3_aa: CASSSWRSRDEQFF

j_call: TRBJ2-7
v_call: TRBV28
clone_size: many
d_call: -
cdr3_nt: TGTGCCAGCAGCCGGGTCACCTACGAGCAGTACTTC
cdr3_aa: CASSRVTYEQYF

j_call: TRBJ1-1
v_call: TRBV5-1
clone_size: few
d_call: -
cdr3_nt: TGCGCCAGCAGCTTTTCCGGGACGGAAGAAGCTTTCTTT
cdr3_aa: CASSFSGTEEAFF

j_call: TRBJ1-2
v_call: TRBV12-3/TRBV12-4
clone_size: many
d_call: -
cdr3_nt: TGTGCCAGCAGTTTATGGAGCCGAGGGGCATCAGATGGCTACACCTTC
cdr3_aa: CASSLWSRGASDGYTF

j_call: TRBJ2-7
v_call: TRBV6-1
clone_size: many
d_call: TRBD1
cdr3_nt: TGTGCCAGCAGTATCCGGGACAGTTACGAGCAGTACTTC
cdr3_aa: CASSIRDSYEQYF

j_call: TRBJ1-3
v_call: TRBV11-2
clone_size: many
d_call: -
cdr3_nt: TGTGCCAGCAGCTTAGGAGGGGAACGAAACACCATATATTTT
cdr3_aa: CASSLGGERNTIYF

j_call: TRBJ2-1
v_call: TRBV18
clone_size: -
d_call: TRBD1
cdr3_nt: TGTGCCAGCTCACCACGGGACAGGGCCGATGAGCAGTTCTTC
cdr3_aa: CASSPRDRADEQFF

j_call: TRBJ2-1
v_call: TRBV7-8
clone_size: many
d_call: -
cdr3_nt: TGTGCCAGCAGCTTAAATAGGGGTTCGGCGGCCAACAATGAGCAGTTCTTC
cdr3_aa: CASSLNRGSAANNEQFF

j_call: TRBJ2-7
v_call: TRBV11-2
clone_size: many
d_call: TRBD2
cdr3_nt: TGTGCCAGCAGCCACGGGACTATTTACTACGAGCAGTACTTC
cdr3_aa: CASSHGTIYYEQYF

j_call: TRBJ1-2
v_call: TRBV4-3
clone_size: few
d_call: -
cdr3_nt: TGCGCCAGCAGCCCGCAGGGTTACTATGGCTACACCTTC
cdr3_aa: CASSPQGYYGYTF

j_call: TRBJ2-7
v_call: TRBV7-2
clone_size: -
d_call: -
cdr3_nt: TGTGCCAGCAGCCTAGACAGCACCCCCCTCGAGCAGTACTTC
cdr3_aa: CASSLDSTPLEQYF

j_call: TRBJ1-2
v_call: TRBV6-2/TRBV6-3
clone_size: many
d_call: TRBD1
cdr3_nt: TGTGCCAGCAGGCCGGGACAGATCTATGGCTACACCTTC
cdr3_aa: CASRPGQIYGYTF